These 11 T cell receptor beta chains were all obtained from the same sample, sequenced in a study of a mutant IDH1 vaccine in newly diagnosed glioma. Clones were read by immunoSEQ multiplex PCR, and TCRdb kept only the in-frame ones, dropping some. The sample includes over 50,000 clones, over 70% of them seen just once. Specified time point: week 23, last vaccination. Every vaccination contained 300 ug of the mutant IDH1 20-mer peptide and was paired with topical imiquimod. Antigens for these TCRs are unknown. The sample here was PBMCs, taken from a glioma patient whose treatment included an IDH1 peptide vaccine. These receptors all come from a man aged 18 to 30 with glioma.

The chain combines TRBV30 with TRBJ1-2; D possibly corresponds to TRBD1 (5 bases). Germline assignment: CDR1 GTSNPN and CDR2 SVGIG (reference sequence). The CDR3 runs 13 residues. Trimming took 0 bases from V and 3 from J, leaving 8 bases between them. Written as DNA, the CDR3 is TGTGCCTGGAGTGTTGGCAGGGACTATGGCTACACCTTC. This translates into CAWSVGRDYGYTF.

The CDR3 sequence: CSVETGTGGNQPQHF. The CDR3 region has the DNA TGCAGCGTTGAAACCGGGACAGGGGGGAATCAGCCCCAGCATTTT. The J gene is TRBJ1-5, the V gene TRBV29-1; 11 positions match TRBD1. Per germline, CDR1 SQVTM and CDR2 ANQGSEA. V was clipped by 2 bases and J by 4 bases; unmatched bases: 4. The CDR3 runs to 15 residues.

This clone was observed a single time. The rearrangement uses TRBV30 and TRBJ1-2; D is unclear. Per germline, CDR1 GTSNPN and CDR2 SVGIG (reference sequence). Trimming shortened V by 2 bases and J by 6 bases, and 10 bases separated the two germline ends. The CDR3 is 12 amino acids. CDR3 residues: CAWSSGFHGYTF. The CDR3 DNA follows: TGTGCCTGGAGTTCAGGCTTTCATGGCTACACCTTC. Variable domain in full (rest from reference TRBV30 and TRBJ1-2): SQTIHQWPATLVQPVGSPLSLECTVEGTSNPNLYWYRQAAGRGLQLLFYSVGIGQISSEVPQNLSASRPQDRQFILSSKKLLLSDSGFYLCAWSSGFHGYTFGSGTRLTVV.

This chain uses TRBV7-2 with TRBJ2-1; 8 bases are shared with TRBD2. The germline V gene has CDR1 SGHTA and CDR2 FQGNSA. Unmatched junction bases numbered 3, after V lost 1 base and J lost 7 bases. This CDR3 comprises 14 residues. In nucleotides, the CDR3 is TGTGCCAGCAGCTTAGGGACGGGGGGGAATGAGCAGTTCTTC. Its protein is CASSLGTGGNEQFF.

The genes are TRBV19 and TRBJ2-7, with 10 bases lining up with TRBD2. The trim removed 5 bases at V and 7 bases at J, leaving 8 bases unmatched. Germline CDR1 is LNHDA and CDR2 is SQIVND (reference sequence). The CDR3 totals 14 residues. The CDR3 sequence is CASSVLAGPREQYF. Written as DNA, the CDR3 is TGTGCCAGTAGTGTACTAGCGGGGCCGAGGGAGCAGTACTTC.

V is TRBV5-1 and J is TRBJ2-3; TRBD2 aligns across 8 bases. The ends lost 4 bases at V and 4 bases at J; junction bases unmatched: 5. The CDR3 spans 14 residues. Germline loops: CDR1 SGHRS, CDR2 YFSETQ. The CDR3 DNA is TGCGCCAGCAGCCCGGCGACTAGCGCAGATACGCAGTATTTT. Translated: CASSPATSADTQYF.

This clone has just one count. This chain uses TRBV19 with TRBJ2-3; D call uncertain. The CDR3 covers 15 residues. V was cut by 2 bases and J by 6 bases, with 15 bases left in between. The germline V gene has CDR1 LNHDA and CDR2 SQIVND (reference sequence). As DNA, the CDR3 is TGTGCCAGTAGTATACCAGGTTGGGCAAGGGATACGCAGTATTTT. As protein: CASSIPGWARDTQYF.

Of note for this clone: Mismatch with germline at one junction end may stem from a read error. This chain connects TRBV7-7 to TRBJ2-7; 8 bases are a match to TRBD1. The CDR3 has 14 residues. The germline V gene has CDR1 SSHAT and CDR2 FNYEAQ (reference sequence). The CDR3 region has the DNA TGTGCTAGCAGCGTTGCCGGGACAGGCTACGAGCAGTACTTC. Translation: CASSVAGTGYEQYF. Based on the CDR3 plus reference TRBV7-7 and TRBJ2-7, the full variable domain is GAGVSQSPRYKVTKRGQDVTLRCDPISSHATLYWYQQALGQGPEFLTYFNYEAQPDKSGLPSDRFSAERPEGSISTLTIQRTEQRDSAMYRCASSVAGTGYEQYFGPGTRLTVT.

The V and J genes are TRBV30 and TRBJ1-6, with TRBD1 as a possible D gene (6 bases). The germline V gene has CDR1 GTSNPN and CDR2 SVGIG (reference sequence). Trimming removed 5 bases from V and 8 bases from J, with 13 bases in between. The CDR3 consists of 13 residues. CDR3 coding DNA: TGTGCCTGGGGTCACAGGGAGCATTCACCCCTCCACTTT. This gives the protein CAWGHREHSPLHF.

The chain has TRBV18 and TRBJ1-1; a weak D match, TRBD1 (5 bases). The germline V gene has CDR1 KGHSH and CDR2 LQKENI. V dropped 6 bases and J dropped 3 bases, with 14 bases sitting between them. This CDR3 is 14 amino acids long. The CDR3 region is CASSPPSGDTEAFF. The CDR3 coding sequence is TGTGCCAGCTCTCCCCCTTCGGGGGACACTGAAGCTTTCTTT.

In DNA form, the CDR3 reads TGTGCCAGCAGTCATCACGACAGACCGAACACTGAAGCTTTCTTT. Protein product: CASSHHDRPNTEAFF. The chain couples TRBV6-6 to TRBJ1-1; tentative D call: TRBD1 (5 bases). CDR1 and CDR2 from the germline V gene are MNHNY and SVGAGI (reference sequence). V was shortened by 5 bases and J by 1 base, with 14 bases between the two germline ends. The CDR3 consists of 15 residues.